This entry is about one T cell receptor (beta chain). Participants, about 18 to 100 years old, spanned fewer than 25 US areas. Participant-given clinical history determined each cohort assignment. In the original analysis: Reference gene primer amplification in the assay estimated nucleated cell counts. This table comes from immunoSEQ multiplex PCR, and its TCRdb copy is limited to in-frame clones, with some not included. The V and J calls and the clone size are those of that table, but D and trimming were determined from the DNA. The sample contains hundreds of thousands of clones, about nine tenths of which appear only once. The sample comes from a study of blood T cell repertoires in COVID-19. The CDR3 covers 14 residues. CDR1 and CDR2 (germline): SNHLY, FYNNEI. Trimming took 5 bases from V and 4 from J; bases not matched to a gene: 6.

Sequenced input: PBMCs or T cells enriched from blood (not recorded which). This TCR came from a woman aged 60-75 years who had recovered from COVID-19. The rearrangement links TRBV2 to TRBJ1-2; 8 bases line up with TRBD1. The CDR3 is CASSRDTGGYGYTF. As DNA, the CDR3 is TGTGCCAGCAGTCGTGACACAGGGGGCTATGGCTACACCTTC.